A single sample is the source of the 5 T cell receptor beta chains below, sequenced in a study of regulatory T cells in long-lasting Graves disease. HTBI primers from iRepertoire and Arm-PCR of CDR3 regions yielded the TCR beta libraries. TCRdb processed the multiplex PCR reads anew with MiXCR; each CDR3 protein has one entry. The sample has 350,000 to 500,000 distinct CDR3 sequences, roughly 15% seen once; the top ten hold about 11%. Time point here: newly diagnosed GD, antithyroid drugs for less than 3 months. Following extraction of RNA from PBMCs, that RNA was used to make the TCR library. Separately, the same data were catalogued under a study of T cells in Graves' hyperthyroidism and ophthalmopathy.

Material: peripheral blood mononuclear cells (PBMCs), obtained at new diagnosis, from a patient treated with antithyroid drugs. Receptors were obtained from a woman in her 30s with Graves disease.

This clonotype was counted many times. This sequence joins TRBV6-1 and TRBJ2-7, with 10 positions matching TRBD2. With V trimmed by 6 bases and J by 3 bases, 8 bases remained unmatched. CDR1 MNHNS and CDR2 SASEGT come from the germline V gene. There are 15 residues in the CDR3. The CDR3 DNA reads TGTGCCAGCAGGAAGGGACTAGCGACCTACTACGAGCAGTACTTC. Protein sequence: CASRKGLATYYEQYF.

This clonotype was seen at least ten times. The CDR3 sequence: CASSPQGGSPLHF. The CDR3 region has the DNA TGTGCCAGCAGTCCACAGGGAGGTTCACCCCTCCACTTT. The chain uses TRBV2 and TRBJ1-6, with a tentative D call TRBD1 (6 bases). Germline loops: CDR1 SNHLY, CDR2 FYNNEI. Trimming stripped 5 bases from V and 9 bases from J, with 11 bases between. This CDR3 has 13 residues.

V gene TRBV30 combines with J gene TRBJ1-1; 12 bases are shared with TRBD1. Germline V gives CDR1 GTSNPN, CDR2 SVGIG (reference sequence). The CDR3 length is 15 residues. The ends lost 4 bases at V and 6 bases at J; junction bases unmatched: 9. The CDR3 region is CAWTPGGTGGPEAFF. CDR3 nucleotides: TGTGCCTGGACCCCCGGAGGGACAGGGGGCCCTGAAGCTTTCTTT.

This clonotype has a count of ten or more. The chain links TRBV20-1 to TRBJ2-5; D is possibly TRBD2 (6 bases). Trimming took off 7 bases at V and 5 bases at J, with 14 bases between the two ends. This CDR3 region has 12 residues. CDR1 and CDR2 (germline): DFQATT, SNEGSKA (reference sequence). CDR3 DNA: TGCAGTGGGCCGTCTAGCGACGAGACCCAGTACTTC. Protein product: CSGPSSDETQYF.

Ten or more counts support this clonotype. The genes are TRBV12-3 or TRBV12-4 and TRBJ1-2, with a possible D match to TRBD1 (5 bases). The CDR3 is made up of 15 amino acids. The germline V and J ends were trimmed by 3 bases and 3 bases, with 14 bases remaining between them. This chain's CDR3 is CASSFKGKSHYGYTF. The CDR3 DNA sequence: TGTGCCAGCAGTTTTAAGGGGAAATCCCACTATGGCTACACCTTC.